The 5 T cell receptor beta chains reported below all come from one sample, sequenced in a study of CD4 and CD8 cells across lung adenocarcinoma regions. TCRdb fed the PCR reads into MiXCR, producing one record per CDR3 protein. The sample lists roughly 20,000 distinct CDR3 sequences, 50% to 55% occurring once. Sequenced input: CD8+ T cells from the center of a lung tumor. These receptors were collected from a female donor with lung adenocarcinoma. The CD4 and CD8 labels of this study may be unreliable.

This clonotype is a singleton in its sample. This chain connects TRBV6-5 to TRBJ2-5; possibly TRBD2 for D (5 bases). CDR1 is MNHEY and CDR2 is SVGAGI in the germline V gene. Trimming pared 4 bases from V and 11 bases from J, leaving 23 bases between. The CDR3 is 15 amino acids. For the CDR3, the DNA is TGTGCCAGCAGTTTCCGTGGTTCGGCCCTTGGGGAGCAGTACTTC. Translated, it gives CASSFRGSALGEQYF.

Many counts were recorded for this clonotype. CDR3 protein: CASSWQTGYTF. CDR3 DNA: TGTGCCAGCAGTTGGCAGACGGGCTACACCTTC. The chain joins TRBV6-5 to TRBJ1-2; D gene ambiguous. V was shortened by 4 bases and J by 8 bases, with 8 bases between the two germline ends. Germline CDR1 reads MNHEY; CDR2 reads SVGAGI. The CDR3 covers 11 residues.

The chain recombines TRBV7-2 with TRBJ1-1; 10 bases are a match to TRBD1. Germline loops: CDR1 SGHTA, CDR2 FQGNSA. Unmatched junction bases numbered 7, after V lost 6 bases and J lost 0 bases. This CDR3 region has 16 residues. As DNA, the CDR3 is TGTGCCAGCAGTTCGGACAGGGGGACCGTGAACACTGAAGCTTTCTTT. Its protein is CASSSDRGTVNTEAFF. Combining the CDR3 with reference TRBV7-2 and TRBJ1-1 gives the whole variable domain GAGVSQSPSNKVTEKGKDVELRCDPISGHTALYWYRQSLGQGLEFLIYFQGNSAPDKSGLPSDRFSAERTGGSVSTLTIQRTQQEDSAVYLCASSSDRGTVNTEAFFGQGTRLTVV.

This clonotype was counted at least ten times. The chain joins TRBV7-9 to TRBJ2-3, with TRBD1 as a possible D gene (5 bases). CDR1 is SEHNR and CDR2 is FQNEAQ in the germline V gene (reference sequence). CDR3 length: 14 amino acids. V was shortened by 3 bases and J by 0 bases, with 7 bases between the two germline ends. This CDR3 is CASSLDISTDTQYF. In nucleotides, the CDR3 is TGTGCCAGCAGCTTGGACATTAGCACAGATACGCAGTATTTT.

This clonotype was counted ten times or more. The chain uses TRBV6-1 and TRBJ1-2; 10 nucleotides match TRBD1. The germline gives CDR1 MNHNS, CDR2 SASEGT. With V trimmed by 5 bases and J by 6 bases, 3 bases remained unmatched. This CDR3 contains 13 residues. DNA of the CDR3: TGTGCCAGCAGTCGACAGGGGGCGGATGGCTACACCTTC. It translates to CASSRQGADGYTF.